This TCR beta chain was documented in a study of shared clonotypes between healthy human individuals. The CDR3 totals 14 residues. Trimming at V came to 5 bases and at J to 4 bases, leaving 6 bases not matched to a gene. Germline V gene sequence: CDR1 SGHDT, CDR2 YYEEEE. Data came from immunoSEQ multiplex PCR; TCRdb stores just in-frame clones and leaves some out. Of 1.6 million or so clones in the sample, around 98.5% were seen once. From CD4+ cells came CD45RA+ naive and CD45RA-negative memory subsets. The chain combines TRBV5-6 with TRBJ2-1; 7 bases line up with TRBD2. Material for sequencing was naive CD4+ T cells sorted from blood. Subset: CD45RA+ positively selected. The TCR comes from a young man in good health. The CDR3 DNA is TGTGCCAGCAGTCTGACGGGAGGTTACAATGAGCAGTTCTTC. It encodes CASSLTGGYNEQFF.